A single sample gave rise to the 15 T cell receptor beta chains below, sequenced in a study of T cell responses to AZD1222 COVID-19 vaccine. Method: immunoSEQ multiplex PCR; TCRdb's copy keeps in-frame clones and lacks some. The data hold roughly 150,000 clones, with approximately 91% observed a single time. The material was peripheral blood, obtained 28 days after the second AZD1222 dose. The receptors were gathered from an adult who received the AZD1222 COVID-19 vaccine.

V is TRBV29-1 and J is TRBJ2-5, with 11 bases matching TRBD2. Trimming removed 0 bases from V and 0 bases from J; junction bases left unmatched: 3. Germline V gives CDR1 SQVTM, CDR2 ANQGSEA. The CDR3 spans 16 residues. Written as DNA, the CDR3 is TGCAGCGTTGAAGATCCGACTAGCGGGAACCAAGAGACCCAGTACTTC. This gives the protein CSVEDPTSGNQETQYF.

The chain employs TRBV11-2 and TRBJ2-1; either TRBD1 or TRBD2 may supply D (5 bases each). The CDR3 is 16 residues long. The germline V gene encodes CDR1 SGHAT and CDR2 FQNNGV. Trimming took off 0 bases at V and 2 bases at J, with 11 bases between the two ends. The CDR3 here is CASSLEVLGAYNEQFF. CDR3 bases: TGTGCCAGCAGCTTAGAAGTACTGGGGGCCTACAATGAGCAGTTCTTC.

This chain links TRBV18 with TRBJ1-4; the D gene is possibly TRBD1 (5 bases). The germline V and J ends were trimmed by 5 bases and 8 bases, with 18 bases remaining between them. CDR3 size: 15 residues. The V gene's germline CDR1 is KGHSH and CDR2 LQKENI. The CDR3 region is CASSKGGQGPEKLFF. The CDR3 region has the DNA TGTGCCAGCTCAAAAGGAGGGCAGGGCCCCGAAAAACTGTTTTTT.

This sequence joins TRBV7-8 and TRBJ1-5; D is possibly TRBD1 (5 bases). V shed 4 bases and J shed 3 bases, with 10 bases lying between them. CDR1 is SGHVS, CDR2 FQNEAQ, per germline. CDR3 length: 14 residues. The CDR3 loop is CASSSGGYNQPQHF. The CDR3 bases are TGTGCCAGCAGCTCCGGGGGATACAATCAGCCCCAGCATTTT.

The V and J genes are TRBV5-1 and TRBJ2-3; D call uncertain. This CDR3 region has 14 residues. Trimming pared 3 bases from V and 4 bases from J, leaving 12 bases between. Germline CDR1 and CDR2: SGHRS and YFSETQ. The CDR3, as DNA: TGCGCCAGCAGCTCCGGGCTCGAGGCAGATACGCAGTATTTT. Translated, it gives CASSSGLEADTQYF. Full variable domain (outside the CDR3, taken from reference TRBV5-1 and TRBJ2-3): KAGVTQTPRYLIKTRGQQVTLSCSPISGHRSVSWYQQTPGQGLQFLFEYFSETQRNKGNFPGRFSGRQFSNSRSEMNVSTLELGDSALYLCASSSGLEADTQYFGPGTRLTVL.

The genes are TRBV15 and TRBJ2-7, with 8 bases matching TRBD1. This CDR3 has 16 amino acids. CDR1 and CDR2 from the germline V gene are LNHNV and YYDKDF (reference sequence). With V trimmed by 0 bases and J by 5 bases, 9 bases remained unmatched. CDR3 nucleotides: TGTGCCACCAGCAGAGATCGGGGCAGGGGGCAGAACGAGCAGTACTTC. Translation gives CATSRDRGRGQNEQYF.

The V call is TRBV6-5, the J call TRBJ1-2; 9 bases fit TRBD1. Looked up from germline, CDR1 is MNHEY and CDR2 is SVGAGI. The V and J ends lost 2 bases and 4 bases, in that order; junction bases with no gene match: 8. This CDR3 contains 16 residues. The CDR3 coding sequence is TGTGCCAGCAGTTACACCGGGGACAGGGACGTCTATGGCTACACCTTC. It translates to CASSYTGDRDVYGYTF.

J is TRBJ2-3 and V is TRBV4-3; D not resolved. V lost 1 base, J lost 0 bases, and 8 bases lay in between. The CDR3 is 15 residues long. Germline CDR1 LGHNA, CDR2 YSLEER. The DNA of the CDR3 is TGCGCCAGCAGCCAAGGGGGATTCAGCACAGATACGCAGTATTTT. This sequence encodes CASSQGGFSTDTQYF.

This clone was seen once. This chain links TRBV7-9 with TRBJ2-1, with D unclear. The CDR3 sequence is 14 residues long. Germline V gives CDR1 SEHNR, CDR2 FQNEAQ (reference sequence). Trimming removed 3 bases from V and 10 bases from J, with 16 bases in between. The CDR3 DNA is TGTGCCAGCAGCTTTCTAGGACCCTCTGGGGAGCAGTTCTTC. Translation: CASSFLGPSGEQFF. Using reference TRBV7-9 and TRBJ2-1 for the parts outside the CDR3, the full variable domain is DTGVSQNPRHKITKRGQNVTFRCDPISEHNRLYWYRQTLGQGPEFLTYFQNEAQLEKSRLLSDRFSAERPKGSFSTLEIQRTEQGDSAMYLCASSFLGPSGEQFFGPGTRLTVL.

This clone was recorded a few times. The DNA for the CDR3 is TGTGCCATCAGTGAGTCGATAGCGTCAGCCCATGGCTACACCTTC. It is translated as CAISESIASAHGYTF. This sequence joins TRBV10-3 and TRBJ1-2; D call uncertain. Trimming removed 0 bases from V and 6 bases from J, with 14 bases in between. This CDR3 has 15 amino acids. Germline values: CDR1 ENHRY, CDR2 SYGVKD.

CDR3 sequence reads: CASSPATNEKLFF. The CDR3 nucleotides are TGTGCCAGCAGCCCCGCAACTAATGAAAAACTGTTTTTT. This chain joins TRBV3-1 (or the pseudogene TRBV3-2) and TRBJ1-4; no clear D gene. The CDR3 length is 13 residues. CDR1 is LGHDT and CDR2 is YNNKEL in the germline V gene (reference sequence). Trimming left V 4 bases short and J 0 bases short, with 3 bases between.

This sequence joins TRBV3-1 (or the pseudogene TRBV3-2) and TRBJ2-7; perhaps D is TRBD1 or TRBD2 (5 bases each). Per the germline V gene, CDR1 is LGHDT and CDR2 is YNNKEL (reference sequence). Trimming took off 6 bases at V and 7 bases at J, with 25 bases between the two ends. The CDR3 consists of 16 residues. The CDR3 here is CASRPHSRDPSQEQYF. Written as DNA, the CDR3 is TGTGCCAGCAGGCCTCACTCAAGGGACCCGTCTCAAGAGCAGTACTTC.

The rearrangement joins TRBV3-1 (or the pseudogene TRBV3-2) to TRBJ2-7; 12 positions agree with TRBD2. With 1 base clipped from V and 2 bases from J, the junction kept 0 bases outside the gene matches. Germline CDR1 LGHDT, CDR2 YNNKEL (reference sequence). CDR3 length: 15 residues. The CDR3 DNA reads as TGTGCCAGCAGCCAAGGGACTAGCGGGACCTACGAGCAGTACTTC. It codes for CASSQGTSGTYEQYF.

This chain links TRBV11-3 with TRBJ1-3; D call uncertain. The CDR3 loop spans 13 amino acids. The germline V gene has CDR1 SGHNT and CDR2 YENEEA. With 3 bases removed from V and 4 bases from J, the gap between germline ends came to 7 bases. The CDR3 DNA reads TGTGCCAGCAGCTTGGACGTGGGAAACACCATATATTTT. The encoded protein is CASSLDVGNTIYF.

This rearrangement joins TRBV9 to TRBJ2-7; 8 bases line up with TRBD1. The CDR3 runs 15 residues. Germline assignment: CDR1 SGDLS and CDR2 YYNGEE. V shed 4 bases, J shed 1 base, and the junction held 7 bases outside the gene matches. DNA of the CDR3: TGTGCCAGCAGCCGGACAGGGATAGCATCCTACGAGCAGTACTTC. The encoded protein is CASSRTGIASYEQYF. The full variable domain, its missing parts supplied by reference TRBV9 and TRBJ2-7, is DSGVTQTPKHLITATGQRVTLRCSPRSGDLSVYWYQQSLDQGLQFLIQYYNGEERAKGNILERFSAQQFPDLHSELNLSSLELGDSALYFCASSRTGIASYEQYFGPGTRLTVT.